This T cell receptor beta chain was identified during a study of blood T cell repertoires in COVID-19. Study-wide context: Collection of acute and convalescent COVID-19 samples took place in the United States, Italy and Spain. Sources were T cells, B-cell-depleted T cells, or PBMCs; the material itself was cDNA or gDNA.

The junction had 4 bases not matched to a gene; V was cut back by 5 bases and J by 5 bases. CDR1 is GTSNPN and CDR2 is SVGIG in the germline V gene (reference sequence). The CDR3 has 14 amino acids. This clone was seen ten or more times. The authors' processing: Estimation of nucleated cell counts relied on the amplification of reference gene primers. This table comes from immunoSEQ multiplex PCR, and its TCRdb copy is limited to in-frame clones, with some not included. Clone size and the V and J calls come from that table; the DNA yielded D and trimming. The data show around 150,000 clones, roughly 87% seen once.

The chain employs TRBV30 and TRBJ2-2, with 11 bases identical to TRBD1. Source material: peripheral blood. The clonotype was recovered from a woman in her fifties or sixties with active or convalescent COVID-19. CDR3 protein: CAWWGQGGTGELFF. DNA for the CDR3: TGTGCCTGGTGGGGACAGGGGGGAACCGGGGAGCTGTTTTTT.